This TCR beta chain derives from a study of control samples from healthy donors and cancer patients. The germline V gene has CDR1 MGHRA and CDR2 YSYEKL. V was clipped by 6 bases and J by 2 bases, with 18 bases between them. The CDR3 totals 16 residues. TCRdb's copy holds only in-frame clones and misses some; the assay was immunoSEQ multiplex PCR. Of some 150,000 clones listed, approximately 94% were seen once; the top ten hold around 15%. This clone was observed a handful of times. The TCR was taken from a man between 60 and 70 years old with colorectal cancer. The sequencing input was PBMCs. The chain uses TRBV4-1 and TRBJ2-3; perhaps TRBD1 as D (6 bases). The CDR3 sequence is CASSQGGQFLTDTQYF. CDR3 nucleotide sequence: TGCGCCAGCAGTCAGGGCGGACAGTTCCTCACAGATACGCAGTATTTT.